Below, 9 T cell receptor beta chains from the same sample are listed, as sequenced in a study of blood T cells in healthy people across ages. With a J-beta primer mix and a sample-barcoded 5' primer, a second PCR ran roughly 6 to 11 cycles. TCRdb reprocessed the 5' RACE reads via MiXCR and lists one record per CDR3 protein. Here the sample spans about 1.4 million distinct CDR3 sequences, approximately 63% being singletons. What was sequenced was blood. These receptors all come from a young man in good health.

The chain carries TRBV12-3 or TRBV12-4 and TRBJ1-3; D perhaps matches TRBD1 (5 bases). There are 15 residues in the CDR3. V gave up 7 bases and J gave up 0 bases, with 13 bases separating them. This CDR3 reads CASKLDSASGNTIYF. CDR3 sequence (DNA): TGTGCCAGCAAACTCGACAGCGCCTCTGGAAACACCATATATTTT.

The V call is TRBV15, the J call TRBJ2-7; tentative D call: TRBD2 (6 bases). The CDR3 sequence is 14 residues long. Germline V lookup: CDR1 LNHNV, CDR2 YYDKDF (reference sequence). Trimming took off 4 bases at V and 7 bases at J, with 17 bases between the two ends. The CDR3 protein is CATSTTVPAGEQYF. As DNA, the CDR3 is TGTGCCACCAGCACCACCGTACCGGCGGGAGAGCAGTACTTC. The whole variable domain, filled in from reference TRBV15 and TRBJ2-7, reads DAMVIQNPRYQVTQFGKPVTLSCSQTLNHNVMYWYQQKSSQAPKLLFHYYDKDFNNEADTPDNFQSRRPNTSFCFLDIRSPGLGDTAMYLCATSTTVPAGEQYFGPGTRLTVT.

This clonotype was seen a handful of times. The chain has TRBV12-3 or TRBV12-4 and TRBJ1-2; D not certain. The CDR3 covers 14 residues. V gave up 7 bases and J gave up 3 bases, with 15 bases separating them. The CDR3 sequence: CASTRSQAYYGYTF. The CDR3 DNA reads TGTGCCAGCACCCGGAGTCAGGCCTACTATGGCTACACCTTC.

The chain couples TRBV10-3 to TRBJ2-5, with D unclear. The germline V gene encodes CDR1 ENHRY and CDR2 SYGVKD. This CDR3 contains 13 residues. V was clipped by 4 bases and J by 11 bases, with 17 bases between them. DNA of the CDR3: TGTGCCATCAGTGGTGTAGCTGATGGTGAGCAGTACTTC. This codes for CAISGVADGEQYF.

The CDR3 region is CASSPRRTYGYTF. In DNA form, the CDR3 reads TGTGCCAGCAGTCCTCGGAGGACCTATGGCTACACCTTC. The genes are TRBV28 and TRBJ1-2; unclear D gene. This CDR3 is built from 13 residues. Germline V gene data show CDR1 as MDHEN and CDR2 as SYDVKM. Trimming removed 5 bases from V and 4 bases from J, with 11 bases in between.

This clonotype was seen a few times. CDR3 nucleotide sequence: TGCGCCAGCAGTCGAGGACTAGCGGTTAGCACAGATACGCAGTATTTT. Translation gives CASSRGLAVSTDTQYF. The chain joins TRBV4-1 to TRBJ2-3, with 10 bases lining up with TRBD2. V trimming: 6 bases; J trimming: 0 bases; junction bases outside the gene matches: 6. The CDR3 covers 16 residues. Germline V gene lookup returns CDR1 MGHRA and CDR2 YSYEKL.

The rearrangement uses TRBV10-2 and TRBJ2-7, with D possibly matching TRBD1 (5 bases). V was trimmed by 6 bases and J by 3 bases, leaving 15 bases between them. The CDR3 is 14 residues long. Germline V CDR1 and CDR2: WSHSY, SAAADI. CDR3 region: CASRMTEPIYEQYF. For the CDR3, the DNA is TGCGCCAGCAGAATGACAGAACCTATCTACGAGCAGTACTTC.

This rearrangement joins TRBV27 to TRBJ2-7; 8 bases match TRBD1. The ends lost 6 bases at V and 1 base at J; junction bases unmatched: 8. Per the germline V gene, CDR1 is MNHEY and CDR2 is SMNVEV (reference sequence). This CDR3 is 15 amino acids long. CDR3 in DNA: TGTGCCAGCAGAGTTACAGGGGGAGCTTCCTACGAGCAGTACTTC. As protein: CASRVTGGASYEQYF.

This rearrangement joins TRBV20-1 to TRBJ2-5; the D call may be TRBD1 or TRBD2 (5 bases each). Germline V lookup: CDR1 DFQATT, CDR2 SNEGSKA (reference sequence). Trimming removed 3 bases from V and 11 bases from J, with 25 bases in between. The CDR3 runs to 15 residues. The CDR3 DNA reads TGCAGTGCTAGGGTGTCGGGACCCCTCGGAACTGGGCAGTACTTC. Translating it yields CSARVSGPLGTGQYF.